This TCR beta chain is from a study of regulatory T cells in long-lasting Graves disease. This clonotype was recorded many times. Time point given: newly diagnosed GD, antithyroid drugs for less than 3 months. The authors made the TCR library using RNA they extracted from PBMCs. CDR3 regions were amplified by Arm-PCR using iRepertoire HTBI primers to build TCR beta libraries. TCRdb reprocessed the multiplex PCR reads with MiXCR, giving one entry per CDR3 protein. Here the sample spans approximately 300,000 distinct CDR3 sequences, over 15% being singletons. The starting material was peripheral blood mononuclear cells (PBMCs), obtained at new diagnosis, from a patient treated with antithyroid drugs. The TCR was taken from a female donor with Graves disease.

Here the CDR3 reads CASRTGNGELFF. CDR3 DNA sequence: TGTGCCAGTAGAACAGGAAACGGGGAGCTGTTTTTT. J is TRBJ2-2 and V is TRBV19; weak D call: TRBD1 (5 bases). Per the germline V gene, CDR1 is LNHDA and CDR2 is SQIVND (reference sequence). The ends were cut back, 6 bases at V and 7 bases at J, with 9 bases in the middle. This CDR3 comprises 12 residues.